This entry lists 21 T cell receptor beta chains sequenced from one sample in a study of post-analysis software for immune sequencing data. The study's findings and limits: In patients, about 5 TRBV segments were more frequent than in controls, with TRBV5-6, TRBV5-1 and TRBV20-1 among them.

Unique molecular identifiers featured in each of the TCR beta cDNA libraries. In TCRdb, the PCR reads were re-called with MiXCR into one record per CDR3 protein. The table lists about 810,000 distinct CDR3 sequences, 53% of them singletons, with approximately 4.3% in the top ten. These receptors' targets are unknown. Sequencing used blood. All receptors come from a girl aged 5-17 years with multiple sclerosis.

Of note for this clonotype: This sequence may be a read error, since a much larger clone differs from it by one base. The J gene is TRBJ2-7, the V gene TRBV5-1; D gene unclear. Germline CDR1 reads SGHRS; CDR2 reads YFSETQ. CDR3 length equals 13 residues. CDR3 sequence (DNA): TGCGCCAACAGCTTGAACCCCTCCTACGAGCAGTACTTC. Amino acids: CANSLNPSYEQYF.

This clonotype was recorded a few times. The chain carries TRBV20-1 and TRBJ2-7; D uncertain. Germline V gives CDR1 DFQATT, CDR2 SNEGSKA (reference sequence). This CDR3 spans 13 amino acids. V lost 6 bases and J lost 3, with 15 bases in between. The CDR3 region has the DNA TGCAGTGCCCCAGGACCGCTAAACTACGAGCAGTACTTC. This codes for CSAPGPLNYEQYF.

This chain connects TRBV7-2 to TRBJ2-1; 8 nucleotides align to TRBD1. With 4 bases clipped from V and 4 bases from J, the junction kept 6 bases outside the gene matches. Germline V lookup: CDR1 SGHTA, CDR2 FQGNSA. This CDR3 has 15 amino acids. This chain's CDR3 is CASSSRQGQYNEQFF. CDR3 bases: TGTGCCAGCAGCTCGCGACAGGGGCAGTACAATGAGCAGTTCTTC. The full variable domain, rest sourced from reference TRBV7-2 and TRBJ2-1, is GAGVSQSPSNKVTEKGKDVELRCDPISGHTALYWYRQSLGQGLEFLIYFQGNSAPDKSGLPSDRFSAERTGGSVSTLTIQRTQQEDSAVYLCASSSRQGQYNEQFFGPGTRLTVL.

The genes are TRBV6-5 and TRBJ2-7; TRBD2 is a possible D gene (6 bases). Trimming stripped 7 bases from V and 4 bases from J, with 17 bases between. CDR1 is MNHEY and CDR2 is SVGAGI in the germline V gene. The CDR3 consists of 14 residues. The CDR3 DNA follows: TGTGCCAGCATGGGGGGTCGGGGGTTGTACGAGCAGTACTTC. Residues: CASMGGRGLYEQYF.

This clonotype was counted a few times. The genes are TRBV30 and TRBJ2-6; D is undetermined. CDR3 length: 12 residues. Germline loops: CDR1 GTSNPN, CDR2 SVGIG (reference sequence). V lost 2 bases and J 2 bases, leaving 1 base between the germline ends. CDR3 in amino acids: CAWSPGANVLTF. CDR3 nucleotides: TGTGCCTGGAGTCCTGGGGCCAACGTCCTGACTTTC.

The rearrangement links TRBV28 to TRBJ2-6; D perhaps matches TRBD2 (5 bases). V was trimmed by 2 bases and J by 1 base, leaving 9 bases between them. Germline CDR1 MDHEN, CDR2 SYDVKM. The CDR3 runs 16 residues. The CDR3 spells CASSLPSGSGANVLTF. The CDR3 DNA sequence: TGTGCCAGCAGTTTACCTTCGGGGTCTGGGGCCAACGTCCTGACTTTC.

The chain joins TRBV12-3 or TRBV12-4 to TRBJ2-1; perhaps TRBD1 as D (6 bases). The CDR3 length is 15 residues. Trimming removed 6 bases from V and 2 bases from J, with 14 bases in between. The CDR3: CASSRTGFTYNEQFF. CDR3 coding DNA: TGTGCCAGCAGCAGAACAGGGTTCACCTACAATGAGCAGTTCTTC.

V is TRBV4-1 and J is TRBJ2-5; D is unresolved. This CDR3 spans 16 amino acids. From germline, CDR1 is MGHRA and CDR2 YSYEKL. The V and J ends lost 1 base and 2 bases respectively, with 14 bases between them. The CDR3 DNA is TGCGCCAGCAGCCAAGCCCTAGGTTCCGTTCAAGAGACCCAGTACTTC. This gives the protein CASSQALGSVQETQYF.

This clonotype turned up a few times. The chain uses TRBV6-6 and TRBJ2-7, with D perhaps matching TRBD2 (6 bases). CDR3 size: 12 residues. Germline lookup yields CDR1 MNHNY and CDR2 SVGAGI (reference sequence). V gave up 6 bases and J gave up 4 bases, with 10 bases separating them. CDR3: CASRTRVYEQYF. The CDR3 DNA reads TGTGCCAGCAGGACTAGAGTTTACGAGCAGTACTTC.

The CDR3 DNA reads as TGTGCCAGCAGTTCCGCGACTAGCGCCCAAGAGACCCAGTACTTC. Protein product: CASSSATSAQETQYF. The V and J genes are TRBV25-1 and TRBJ2-5; 8 bases line up with TRBD2. V lost 5 bases to trimming and J lost 1 base; unmatched junction nucleotides: 6. CDR1 and CDR2 (germline): MGHDK, SYGVNS. The CDR3 loop spans 15 amino acids.

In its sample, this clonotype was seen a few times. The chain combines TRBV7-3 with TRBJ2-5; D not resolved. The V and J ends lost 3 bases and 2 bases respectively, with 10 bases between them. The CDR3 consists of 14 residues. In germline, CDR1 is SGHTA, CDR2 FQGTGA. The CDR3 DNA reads TGTGCCAGCAGCTTCTGGGCCAATCAAGAGACCCAGTACTTC. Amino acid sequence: CASSFWANQETQYF.

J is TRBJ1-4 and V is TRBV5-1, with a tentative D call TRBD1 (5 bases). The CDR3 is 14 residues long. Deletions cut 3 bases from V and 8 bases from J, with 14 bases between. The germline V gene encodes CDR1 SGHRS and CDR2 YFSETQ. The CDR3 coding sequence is TGCGCCAGCAGCTCGGGACGGGGTGTGGAAAAACTGTTTTTT. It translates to CASSSGRGVEKLFF.

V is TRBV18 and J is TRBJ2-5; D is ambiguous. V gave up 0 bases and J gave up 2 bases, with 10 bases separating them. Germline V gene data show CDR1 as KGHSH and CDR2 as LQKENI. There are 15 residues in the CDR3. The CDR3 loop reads CASSPPDGKQETQYF. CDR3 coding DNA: TGTGCCAGCTCACCACCGGACGGCAAACAAGAGACCCAGTACTTC.

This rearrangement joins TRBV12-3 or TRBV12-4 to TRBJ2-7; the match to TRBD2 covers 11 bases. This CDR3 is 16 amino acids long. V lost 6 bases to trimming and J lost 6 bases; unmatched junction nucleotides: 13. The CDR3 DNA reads TGTGCCAGCAGACTTAGGGGTAGCGGGAGGGCCCTCGAGCAGTACTTC. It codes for CASRLRGSGRALEQYF.

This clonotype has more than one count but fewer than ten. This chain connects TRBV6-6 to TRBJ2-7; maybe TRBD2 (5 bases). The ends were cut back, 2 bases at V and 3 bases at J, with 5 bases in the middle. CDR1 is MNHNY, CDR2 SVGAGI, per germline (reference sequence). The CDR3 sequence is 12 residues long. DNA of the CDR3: TGTGCCAGCAGTTACGAGGGCTACGAGCAGTACTTC. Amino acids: CASSYEGYEQYF.

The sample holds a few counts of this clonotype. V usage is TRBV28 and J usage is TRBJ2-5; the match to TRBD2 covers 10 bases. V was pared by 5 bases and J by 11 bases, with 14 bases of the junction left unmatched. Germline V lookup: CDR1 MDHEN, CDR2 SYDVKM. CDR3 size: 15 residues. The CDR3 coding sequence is TGTGCCAGCAGTCCTATAGCGGGGGGCTACAATGAGCAGTACTTC. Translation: CASSPIAGGYNEQYF.

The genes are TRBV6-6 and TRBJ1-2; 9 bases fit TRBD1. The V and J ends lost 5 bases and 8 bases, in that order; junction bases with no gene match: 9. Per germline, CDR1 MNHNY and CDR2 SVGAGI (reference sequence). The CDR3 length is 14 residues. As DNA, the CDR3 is TGTGCCAGCAGTCTCTCCTGGGACAGGGACGGCTACACCTTC. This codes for CASSLSWDRDGYTF.

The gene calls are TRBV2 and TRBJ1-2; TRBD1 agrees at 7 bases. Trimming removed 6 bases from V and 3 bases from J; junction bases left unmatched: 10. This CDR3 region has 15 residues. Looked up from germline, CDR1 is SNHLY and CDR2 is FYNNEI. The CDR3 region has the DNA TGTGCCAGCAGCGAAACAGGGGTGGCCGACTATGGCTACACCTTC. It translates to CASSETGVADYGYTF. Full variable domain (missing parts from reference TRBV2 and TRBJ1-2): EPEVTQTPSHQVTQMGQEVILRCVPISNHLYFYWYRQILGQKVEFLVSFYNNEISEKSEIFDDQFSVERPDGSNFTLKIRSTKLEDSAMYFCASSETGVADYGYTFGSGTRLTVV.

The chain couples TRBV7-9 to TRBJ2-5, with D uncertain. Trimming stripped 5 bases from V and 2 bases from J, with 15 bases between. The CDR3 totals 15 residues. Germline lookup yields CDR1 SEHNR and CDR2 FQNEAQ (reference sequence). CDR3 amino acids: CASSHRSTRQETQYF. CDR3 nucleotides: TGTGCCAGCAGCCATAGATCGACACGTCAAGAGACCCAGTACTTC.

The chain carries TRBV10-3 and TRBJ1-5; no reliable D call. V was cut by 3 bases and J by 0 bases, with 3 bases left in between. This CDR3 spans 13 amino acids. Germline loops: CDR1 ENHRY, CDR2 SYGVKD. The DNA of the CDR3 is TGTGCCATCAGTGATGGTAGCAATCAGCCCCAGCATTTT. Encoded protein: CAISDGSNQPQHF.

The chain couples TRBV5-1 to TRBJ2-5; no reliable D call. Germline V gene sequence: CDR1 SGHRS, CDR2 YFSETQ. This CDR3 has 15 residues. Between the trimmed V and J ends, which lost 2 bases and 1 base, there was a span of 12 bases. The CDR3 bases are TGCGCCAGCAGCTTTGGCCGGGCAGCCCAAGAGACCCAGTACTTC. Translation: CASSFGRAAQETQYF.